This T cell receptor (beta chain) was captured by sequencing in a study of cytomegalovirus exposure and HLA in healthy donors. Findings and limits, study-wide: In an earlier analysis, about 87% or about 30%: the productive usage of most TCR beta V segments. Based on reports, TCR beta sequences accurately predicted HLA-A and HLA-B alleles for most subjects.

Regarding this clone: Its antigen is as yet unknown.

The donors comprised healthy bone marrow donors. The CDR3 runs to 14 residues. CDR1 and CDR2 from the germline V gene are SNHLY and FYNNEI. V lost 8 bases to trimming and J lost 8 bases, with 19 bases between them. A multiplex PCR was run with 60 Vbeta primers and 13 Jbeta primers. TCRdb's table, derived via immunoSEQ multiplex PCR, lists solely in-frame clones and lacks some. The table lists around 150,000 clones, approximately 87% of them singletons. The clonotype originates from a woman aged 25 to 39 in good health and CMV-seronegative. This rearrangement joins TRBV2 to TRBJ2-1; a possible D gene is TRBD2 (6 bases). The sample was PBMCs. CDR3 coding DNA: TGTGCCAGCGGGACGGGGGACGTCATACATGAGCAGTTCTTC. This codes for CASGTGDVIHEQFF.